The clone carrying this T cell receptor (beta chain) came up a few times. The antigen is undetermined. The data were obtained in a study of cytomegalovirus exposure and HLA in healthy donors. The primer mix had 60 Vbeta and 13 Jbeta primers. TCRdb keeps only in-frame clones here, not all; method: immunoSEQ multiplex PCR. The sample consists of fewer than 120,000 clones, 76% of them appearing once. Per the germline V gene, CDR1 is MDHEN and CDR2 is SYDVKM. The CDR3 sequence is 15 residues long. V was shortened by 6 bases and J by 1 base, with 15 bases between the two germline ends. Study results and limitations: Later work showed greater clonal expansion in HLA-associated TCR beta chains than in equally common others. Later analysis demonstrated an association between a missense DCLRE1C variant and TCR beta V- and J-gene trimming. Previous analysis showed most TCR beta V segments were productive about 87% or about 30% of the time. The sole available immune exposure information was CMV serostatus.

Sequenced: PBMCs. V is TRBV28 and J is TRBJ1-2; the D gene is possibly TRBD1 (5 bases). This receptor was identified in a man aged 25-45 years in good health and CMV-seropositive. The CDR3 here is CASSLSKTVNYGYTF. The DNA of the CDR3 is TGTGCCAGCAGCCTTTCCAAGACAGTTAACTATGGCTACACCTTC.